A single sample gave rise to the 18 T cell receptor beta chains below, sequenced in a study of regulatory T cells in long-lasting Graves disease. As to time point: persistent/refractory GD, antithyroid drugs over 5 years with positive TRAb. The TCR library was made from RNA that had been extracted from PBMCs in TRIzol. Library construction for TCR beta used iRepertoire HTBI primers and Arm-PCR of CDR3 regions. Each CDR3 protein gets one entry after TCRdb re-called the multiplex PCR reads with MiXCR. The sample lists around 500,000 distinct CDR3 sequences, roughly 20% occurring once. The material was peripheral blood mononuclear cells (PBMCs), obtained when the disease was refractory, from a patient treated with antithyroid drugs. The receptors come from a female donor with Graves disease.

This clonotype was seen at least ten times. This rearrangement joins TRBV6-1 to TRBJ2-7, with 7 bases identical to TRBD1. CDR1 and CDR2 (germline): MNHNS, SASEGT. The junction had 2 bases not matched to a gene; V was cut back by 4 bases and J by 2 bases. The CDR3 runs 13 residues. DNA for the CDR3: TGTGCCAGCAGTGTGGGACAGCCCTACGAGCAGTACTTC. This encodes CASSVGQPYEQYF.

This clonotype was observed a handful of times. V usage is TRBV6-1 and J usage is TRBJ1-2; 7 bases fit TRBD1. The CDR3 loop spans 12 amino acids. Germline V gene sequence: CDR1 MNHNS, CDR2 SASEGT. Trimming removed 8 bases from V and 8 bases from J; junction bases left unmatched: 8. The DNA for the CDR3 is TGTGCCAGCCTCTTCTCAGGGGGAGGCTACACCTTC. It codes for CASLFSGGGYTF.

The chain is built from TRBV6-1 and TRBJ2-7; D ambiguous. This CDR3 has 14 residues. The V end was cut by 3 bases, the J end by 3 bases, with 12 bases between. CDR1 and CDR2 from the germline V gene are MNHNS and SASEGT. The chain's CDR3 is CASSDYHEHYEQYF. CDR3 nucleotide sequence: TGTGCCAGCAGTGACTATCATGAACACTACGAGCAGTACTTC.

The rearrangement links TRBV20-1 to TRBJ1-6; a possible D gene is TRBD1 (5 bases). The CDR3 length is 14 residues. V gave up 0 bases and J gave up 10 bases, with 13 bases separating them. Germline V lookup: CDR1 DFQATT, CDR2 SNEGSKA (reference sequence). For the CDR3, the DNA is TGCAGTGCTAGAGATGAGGGGTCGGGCTCACCCCTCCACTTT. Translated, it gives CSARDEGSGSPLHF.

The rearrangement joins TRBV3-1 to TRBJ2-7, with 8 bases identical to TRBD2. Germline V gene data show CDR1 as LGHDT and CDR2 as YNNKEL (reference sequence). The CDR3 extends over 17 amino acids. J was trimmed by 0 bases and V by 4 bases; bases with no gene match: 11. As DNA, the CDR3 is TGTGCCAGCAGCCCCCAAGGTGTGACTAGCGCCTCCTACGAGCAGTACTTC. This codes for CASSPQGVTSASYEQYF.

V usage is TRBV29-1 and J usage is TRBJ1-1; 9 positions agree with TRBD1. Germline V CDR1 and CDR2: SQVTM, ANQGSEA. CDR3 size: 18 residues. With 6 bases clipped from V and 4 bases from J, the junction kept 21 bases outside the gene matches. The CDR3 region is CSVGGYGVVGTGTTEAFF. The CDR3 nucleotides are TGCAGCGTGGGCGGCTATGGTGTAGTAGGGACAGGGACCACTGAAGCTTTCTTT.

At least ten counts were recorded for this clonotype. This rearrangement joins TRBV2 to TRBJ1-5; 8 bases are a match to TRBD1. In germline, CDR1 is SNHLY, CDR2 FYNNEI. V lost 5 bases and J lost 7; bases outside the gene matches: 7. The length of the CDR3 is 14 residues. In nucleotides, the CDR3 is TGTGCCAGCAGTAACGACAGGGGAAGGCAGCCCCAGCATTTT. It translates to CASSNDRGRQPQHF.

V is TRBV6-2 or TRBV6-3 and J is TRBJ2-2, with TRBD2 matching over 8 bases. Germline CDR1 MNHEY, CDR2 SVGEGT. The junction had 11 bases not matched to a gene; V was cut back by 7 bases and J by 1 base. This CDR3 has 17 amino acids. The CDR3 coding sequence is TGTGCCAGCACTATAACCACTAGCGGACTGAACACCGGGGAGCTGTTTTTT. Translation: CASTITTSGLNTGELFF.

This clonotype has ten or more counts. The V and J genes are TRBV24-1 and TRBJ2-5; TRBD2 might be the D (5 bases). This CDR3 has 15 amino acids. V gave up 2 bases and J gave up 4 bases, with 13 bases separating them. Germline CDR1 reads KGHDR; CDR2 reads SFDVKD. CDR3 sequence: CATSDSRRGIETQYF. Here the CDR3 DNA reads TGTGCCACCAGTGATTCCCGGAGAGGGATAGAGACCCAGTACTTC.

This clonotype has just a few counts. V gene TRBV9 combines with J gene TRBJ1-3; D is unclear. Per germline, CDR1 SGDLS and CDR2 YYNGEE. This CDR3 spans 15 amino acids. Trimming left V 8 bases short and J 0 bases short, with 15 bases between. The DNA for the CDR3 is TGTGCCAGTTCCCCCCGGAGTTACTCTGGAAACACCATATATTTT. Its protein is CASSPRSYSGNTIYF.

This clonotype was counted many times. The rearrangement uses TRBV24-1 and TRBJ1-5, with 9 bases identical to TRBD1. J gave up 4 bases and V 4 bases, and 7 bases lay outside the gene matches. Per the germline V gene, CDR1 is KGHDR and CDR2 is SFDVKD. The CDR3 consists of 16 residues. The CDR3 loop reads CATSDTDRGWNQPQHF. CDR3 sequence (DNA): TGTGCCACCAGTGACACCGACAGGGGGTGGAATCAGCCCCAGCATTTT.

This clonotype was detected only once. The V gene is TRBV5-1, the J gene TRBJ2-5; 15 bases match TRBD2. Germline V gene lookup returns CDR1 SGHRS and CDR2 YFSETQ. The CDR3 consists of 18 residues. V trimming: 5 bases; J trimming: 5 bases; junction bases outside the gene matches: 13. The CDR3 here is CASRSGLAGGVVRETQYF. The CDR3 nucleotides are TGCGCCAGCAGGTCGGGACTAGCGGGAGGAGTTGTGCGGGAGACCCAGTACTTC.

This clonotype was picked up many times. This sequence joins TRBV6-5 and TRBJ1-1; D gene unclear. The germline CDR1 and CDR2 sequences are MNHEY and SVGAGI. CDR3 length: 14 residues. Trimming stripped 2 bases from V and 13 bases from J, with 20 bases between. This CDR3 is CASSYGQTNTDGFF. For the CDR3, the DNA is TGTGCCAGCAGTTACGGGCAAACAAACACTGATGGTTTCTTT.

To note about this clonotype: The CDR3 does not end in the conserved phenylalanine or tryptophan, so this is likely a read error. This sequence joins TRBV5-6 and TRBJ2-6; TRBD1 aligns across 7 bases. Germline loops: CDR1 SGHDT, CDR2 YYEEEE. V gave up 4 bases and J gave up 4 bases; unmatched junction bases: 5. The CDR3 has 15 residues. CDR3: CASSTPGQGANVLTS. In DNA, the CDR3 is TGTGCCAGCAGCACCCCGGGACAGGGGGCCAACGTCCTGACTTCC.

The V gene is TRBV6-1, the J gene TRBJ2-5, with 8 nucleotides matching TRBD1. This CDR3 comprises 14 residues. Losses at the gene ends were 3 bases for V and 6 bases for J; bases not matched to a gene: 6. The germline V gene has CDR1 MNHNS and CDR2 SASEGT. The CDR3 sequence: CASSDRTGRQTQYF. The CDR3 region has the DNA TGTGCCAGCAGTGATAGGACAGGGAGGCAGACCCAGTACTTC.

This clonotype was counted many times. The chain's CDR3 is CASSLDAWQYF. The CDR3 DNA is TGTGCCAGCAGTTTGGATGCATGGCAGTACTTC. The chain uses TRBV28 and TRBJ2-7; no clear D. This CDR3 spans 11 amino acids. Trimming pared 3 bases from V and 9 bases from J, leaving 9 bases between. Per germline, CDR1 MDHEN and CDR2 SYDVKM.

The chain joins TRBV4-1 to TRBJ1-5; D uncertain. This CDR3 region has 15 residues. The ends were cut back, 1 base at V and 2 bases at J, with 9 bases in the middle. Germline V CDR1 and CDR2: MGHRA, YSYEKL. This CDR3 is CASSQALSGNQPQHF. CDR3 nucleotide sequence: TGCGCCAGCAGCCAAGCGCTATCGGGCAATCAGCCCCAGCATTTT.

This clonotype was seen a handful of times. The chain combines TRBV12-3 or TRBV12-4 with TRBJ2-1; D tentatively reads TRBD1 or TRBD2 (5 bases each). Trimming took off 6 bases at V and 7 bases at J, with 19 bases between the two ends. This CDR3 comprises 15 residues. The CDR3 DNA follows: TGTGCCAGCAGCCCACCGGGGCCGAAGAGGAATGAGCAGTTCTTC. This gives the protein CASSPPGPKRNEQFF.